This TCR beta chain was documented in a study of post-analysis software for immune sequencing data. Study summary: The disease courses spanned relapsing-remitting, secondary progressive and progressive-relapsing forms of multiple sclerosis. General observations from the study: Controls showed lower frequencies than patients for roughly 5 TRBV segments, and TRBV5-6, TRBV5-1 and TRBV20-1 were among these.

Regarding this clonotype: The antigen is unknown.

This CDR3 is built from 14 residues. Between the trimmed V and J ends, which lost 4 bases and 11 bases, there was a span of 15 bases. Unique molecular identifiers featured in each of the TCR beta cDNA libraries. TCRdb recomputed calls from the PCR reads with MiXCR, one row per CDR3 protein. In the table there are approximately 460,000 distinct CDR3 sequences, less than 45% of which are singletons. The chain joins TRBV12-3 or TRBV12-4 to TRBJ1-6; TRBD1 is a possible D gene (5 bases). Sequencing was carried out using blood. The TCR was taken from a girl aged 5-17 years with multiple sclerosis. In DNA, the CDR3 is TGTGCCAGCAGTTCCCCCTCCGCAGGGACACCCCTCCACTTT. Its protein is CASSSPSAGTPLHF.